This T cell receptor beta chain was recovered during a study of neurological immune-mediated disorders. Study-level findings and limits: None of the CDR3 amino acid sequences in expanded clones turned up in more than one subject, which points to private repertoires in all groups. Phylogenetic grouping assigned the repertoires of 18 of 34 multiple sclerosis patients to a single related-CDR3 cluster, which may represent a signature.

Time point reported: longitudinal time-point 2. This clonotype was detected ten times or more. Its specificity is unknown. Synthesis of cDNA used 5'RACE (with 10-nucleotide random UMIs). One entry per CDR3 protein results from TCRdb running MiXCR on the 5' RACE reads. Among some 80,000 distinct CDR3 sequences listed, 4.5% to 7.5% were seen once. J lost 0 bases, V lost 3 bases, and 8 bases had no gene match. From germline, CDR1 is SGHTA and CDR2 FQGNSA. This CDR3 is built from 17 residues. The chain joins TRBV7-2 to TRBJ2-3; 8 bases are shared with TRBD2. This TCR was recovered from a woman between 55 and 75 years old with multiple sclerosis. The sample consisted of PBMCs. CDR3 in amino acids: CASSFWLAGASTDTQYF. The DNA of the CDR3 is TGTGCCAGCAGCTTTTGGCTAGCGGGTGCTAGCACAGATACGCAGTATTTT.